The T cell receptor (beta chain) described here comes from a study of blood T cell repertoires in COVID-19 (dated by TCRdb to about 2020). Context from the whole study: Samples from collaborators originated in the United States, Italy and Spain and spanned both the acute and convalescent phases of COVID-19. The prospective study material was composed of cDNA or gDNA derived from T cells, B-cell-depleted T cells, or PBMCs. Deeply sampled blood TCRbeta repertoires from subjects exposed to, actively infected with, or recovered from COVID-19 were included in the dataset. The repertoires were released in a freely available public database intended as a resource for research on the immune response to SARS-CoV-2. The samples were drawn from two sources: the first 160 participants of the ongoing ImmuneRACE study, and some 1,300 subjects contributed by 6 global collaborators. The sample metadata nearly always contained a de-identified subject ID, COVID-19 status, age in years and sex. Where HLA class I and class II types were available, the types were taken from metadata supplied by the sample provider, not from assay-based typing.

Study-level results and caveats: How much clinical and demographic metadata was included differed by source and by participant, and the metadata was provided uncurated.

Enrolling through a virtual design, the prospective study's participants ranged in age from roughly 18 to 95 years and lived across 24 United States geographic areas. In the prospective study, participants were assigned to cohorts based on the clinical history participants reported in a screening survey and a study questionnaire. Recovered participants in ImmuneRACE Cohort 3 were defined by two consecutive negative NP/OP PCR tests, clearance by a healthcare professional, or resolution of symptoms. In the prospective study, whole blood, serum and a nasopharyngeal or oropharyngeal swab were collected from each participant by mobile phlebotomists. Participants in the prospective study had the option to provide additional blood draws and questionnaires over a roughly two-month period. Blood samples from the prospective study were shipped frozen or at room temperature prior to DNA extraction. From the germline V gene (reference sequence), CDR1 is LNHDA and CDR2 is SQIVND. V drops 4 bases and J drops 5 bases, leaving 17 bases in between. The CDR3 covers 15 residues, taking in both the cysteine and the phenylalanine. Only the CDR3 portion is preserved as DNA: 45 bases, with reading frame beginning at the first base.

About this clone itself: Its recognized antigen is unknown. Base qualities are missing; no much larger clone stands one base away.

The immunoSEQ Assay, a bias-controlled multiplex PCR, was used to amplify TCRbeta CDR3 regions from genomic DNA. Per the original workflow: Nucleated cell counts per sample were estimated from amplification of reference gene primers within the assay. To quantify the absolute abundance of each unique TCRbeta CDR3 rearrangement, sequence reads were collapsed and filtered. Productive Simpson clonality was computed per sample as the square root of Simpson's diversity index over productive rearrangements. Sourced from immuneACCESS, this table was stored by TCRdb with only in-frame sequences that have V and J called. A share of the clones is absent; for the studies checked, an unresolved V gene accounts for under half, and the remainder has no known explanation. Clone size and V and J calls were adopted from that table, with D and trimming inferred from the DNA. The sample table shows about 220,000 clones, and 65% to 85% are seen once. The leading ten clones occupy about 3.3% of the sample.

The chain couples TRBV19 to TRBJ2-5; the D region possibly corresponds to TRBD2 (7 bases align). The receptor's source is a woman aged 55-70 years who had recovered from COVID-19. The sample taken for sequencing was PBMCs or T cells enriched from blood (not recorded which). The CDR3 region: CASSNSRGAGETQYF. The sequenced DNA: TGTGCCAGTAGTAACTCTCGGGGGGCCGGGGAGACCCAGTACTTC.